This T cell receptor beta chain originates from a study of T cells in Graves' hyperthyroidism and ophthalmopathy. Findings and limits, study-wide: Researchers found most expanded thyroid clonotypes above 0.001 in blood as well. The model foresaw ophthalmopathy a median 6.5 months prior to onset.

Template material for amplifying TCR beta CDR3 regions consisted of RNA transcripts. A first-round RT-PCR of the TCR CDR3 used the HTBI primer set. TCRdb re-analysed the multiplex PCR reads in MiXCR, keeping a single row per CDR3 protein. The sample records around 350,000 distinct CDR3 sequences, about 18% being singletons. In this sample, this clonotype turned up many times. Antigen: not known. Trimming took 6 bases from V and 5 from J, leaving 13 bases between them. This CDR3 is 12 amino acids long. Looked up from germline, CDR1 is SQVTM and CDR2 is ANQGSEA. The hyperthyroidism patients had all been newly diagnosed, and their disease duration was under 2 months. Their ages ranged from 18 to 65 years.

This receptor was taken from a woman aged 18-29 years with Graves' hyperthyroidism. The chain has TRBV29-1 and TRBJ1-1; D is ambiguous. Sequencing used blood. For the CDR3, the DNA is TGCAGCGTCCTTCCCGGGGAGACTGAAGCTTTCTTT. Its protein is CSVLPGETEAFF.